This note documents a single TCR beta chain sequence. Its antigen has not been determined. Base qualities were left out, and no much larger clone turns up one base away. Libraries were made using the immunoSEQ multiplex PCR assay. Rearranged TCR beta chain sequences were amplified using the hsTCRB Kit according to the manufacturer's protocol. TCRB libraries were sequenced on an Illumina MiSeq. Concerning the study's data processing: The proprietary platform of the kit vendor was used for demultiplexing, trimming and gene mapping. TCRdb took over this immuneACCESS table, retaining in-frame rearrangements with V and J assigned. Such tables are incomplete; in checked studies, under half of the missing clones stem from an unresolved V gene, and the remainder is unexplained. The V and J calls and clone size were taken over from that table, and D and trimming were inferred from the DNA. Across this sample there are approximately 66,000 clones, with about 85% seen only once. The ten largest clones take up roughly 4.5% of the sample.

The sample's time point, from its label and the paper: week 35, safety follow-up. Each vaccine dose, consisting of 300 ug of a 20-mer mutant IDH1 peptide in Montanide, was administered subcutaneously with topical imiquimod. Across visits V03 through V10, patients got a total of eight vaccinations, given in weeks 1, 3, 5, 7, 11, 15, 19 and 23. All donors had newly diagnosed IDH1-mutant astrocytomas of WHO grade 3 or 4 that showed loss of nuclear ATRX. The samples were drawn from NOA16, a multicentre, single-arm, open-label phase I trial in Germany that tested a mutant IDH1 peptide vaccine in humans for the first time. Genomic DNA for TCRB sequencing was extracted from EDTA blood using the DNeasy Blood and Tissue Kit. Between the V and J ends, shortened by 0 bases and 5 bases respectively, the junction contains 12 bases. The CDR3, from cysteine to phenylalanine, totals 14 residues. Only the CDR3 portion is preserved as DNA: 42 bases, with reading frame beginning at the first base. As encoded in the germline V gene, CDR1 is SGHRS while CDR2 is YFSETQ.

The data stem from a study of a mutant IDH1 vaccine in newly diagnosed glioma (dated by TCRdb to about 2021). In terms of the full investigation: Vaccination began 4-6 weeks after radiotherapy alone, or alongside temozolomide cycles in the chemotherapy-containing groups. Of the approximately 30 treated patients, roughly 60% were male and about 40% were female, and the mean age was around 40 years. Prior to enrollment, standard therapy consisting of radiotherapy alone, temozolomide alone, or radiochemotherapy with temozolomide had been administered to patients, with the combination being received by most patients. Visit V12 was the week-35 safety follow-up and visit V13 was the week-47 end of study. Peripheral blood was collected at six visits: V03 (baseline), V05, V07, V10, V12 and V13. For exploratory analyses, longitudinal TCRB deep sequencing was carried out in roughly 23 treated patients wherever samples were available.

Summary of the overall study and its limitations: According to the authors, sample limitations meant that analyses of patient blood samples could not be reproduced. Pseudoprogression appeared unrelated to alterations in the top peripheral T cell clonotypes detected by TCRB sequencing. PBMC samples for TCRB deep sequencing were selected based on availability. Across multiple MHC alleles, vaccine-induced immune responses were seen in around 93% of patients.

This receptor was obtained from a man aged 25-45 years with glioma. Here the sequenced sample was PBMCs, taken from a glioma patient whose treatment included an IDH1 peptide vaccine. Recombination joined TRBV5-1 with TRBJ2-7; 7 matching bases give a weak D call of TRBD2. The DNA is as follows: TGCGCCAGCAGCTTGGCCGGGGGGCTCGACGAGCAGTACTTC. It is translated as CASSLAGGLDEQYF.